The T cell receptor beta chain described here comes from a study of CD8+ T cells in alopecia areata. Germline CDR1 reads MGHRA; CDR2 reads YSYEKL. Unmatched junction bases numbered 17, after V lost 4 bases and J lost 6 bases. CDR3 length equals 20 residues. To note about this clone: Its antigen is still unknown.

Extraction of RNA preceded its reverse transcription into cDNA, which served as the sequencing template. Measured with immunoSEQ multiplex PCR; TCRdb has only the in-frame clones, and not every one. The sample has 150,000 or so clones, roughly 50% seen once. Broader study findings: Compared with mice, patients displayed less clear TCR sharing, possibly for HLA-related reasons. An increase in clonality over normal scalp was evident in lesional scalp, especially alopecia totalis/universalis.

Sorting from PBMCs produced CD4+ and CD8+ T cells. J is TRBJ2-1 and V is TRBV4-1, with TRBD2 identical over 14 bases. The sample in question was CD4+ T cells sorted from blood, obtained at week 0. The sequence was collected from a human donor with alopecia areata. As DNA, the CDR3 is TGCGCCAGCAGCCCATTGGGACTAGCGGGGGCCCGCACGAATTTCAATGAGCAGTTCTTC. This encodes CASSPLGLAGARTNFNEQFF.